The 32 T cell receptor beta chains in this list originate from one sample, sequenced in a study of control samples from healthy donors and cancer patients. Sequencing was performed with immunoSEQ multiplex PCR; in TCRdb, only in-frame clones are kept and a portion is missing. This table holds roughly 200,000 clones, about 94% found once. Input material: blood. These receptors came from a man in his fifties or sixties in good health.

V and J are TRBV10-3 and TRBJ2-2; the match to TRBD1 covers 10 bases. The germline gives CDR1 ENHRY, CDR2 SYGVKD. V dropped 9 bases and J dropped 2; count of bases not matched to a gene: 3. This CDR3 comprises 14 residues. The CDR3 spells CAMGQGLNTGELFF. CDR3 DNA: TGTGCCATGGGACAGGGGCTAAACACCGGGGAGCTGTTTTTT.

The V call is TRBV5-1, the J call TRBJ1-5; possible D gene TRBD1, 6 bases. The CDR3 runs to 13 residues. Germline V lookup: CDR1 SGHRS, CDR2 YFSETQ. V was shortened by 3 bases and J by 5 bases, with 9 bases between the two germline ends. The CDR3 nucleotides read TGCGCCAGCAGCTCCAGGGGAGATCAGCCCCAGCATTTT. Translated, it gives CASSSRGDQPQHF.

The chain couples TRBV7-6 to TRBJ2-3, with D unresolved. CDR1 and CDR2 (germline): SGHVS, FNYEAQ. The V gene lost 1 base and the J gene lost 9 bases, with 17 bases spanning the gap. CDR3 length: 15 residues. CDR3 nucleotide sequence: TGTGCCAGCAGCTTAGGTTCGGCGAAAGGGCACACGCAGTATTTT. Translating it yields CASSLGSAKGHTQYF.

The chain carries TRBV5-1 and TRBJ1-4; TRBD1 might be the D (5 bases). Trimming took off 7 bases at V and 7 bases at J, with 14 bases between the two ends. There are 13 residues in the CDR3. Germline V gene sequence: CDR1 SGHRS, CDR2 YFSETQ. The DNA of the CDR3 is TGCGCCAGCGGGACGCCGGGAGGTGAAAAACTGTTTTTT. Amino acids: CASGTPGGEKLFF.

V is TRBV28 and J is TRBJ1-5, with D uncertain. This CDR3 spans 15 amino acids. Germline values: CDR1 MDHEN, CDR2 SYDVKM. V dropped 7 bases and J dropped 2 bases, with 15 bases sitting between them. CDR3 residues: CASIVSGSRNQPQHF. The CDR3 nucleotides read TGTGCCAGCATAGTTTCGGGGTCGCGCAATCAGCCCCAGCATTTT.

This chain connects TRBV7-2 to TRBJ2-1, with D unclear. Trimming shortened V by 4 bases and J by 4 bases, and 8 bases separated the two germline ends. Looked up from germline, CDR1 is SGHTA and CDR2 is FQGNSA. The CDR3 is made up of 13 amino acids. The CDR3 coding sequence is TGTGCCAGCAGCTCCAACAGTTACAATGAGCAGTTCTTC. This gives the protein CASSSNSYNEQFF.

The chain joins TRBV12-3 or TRBV12-4 to TRBJ2-5; no firm D call. V dropped 4 bases and J dropped 5 bases, with 8 bases sitting between them. CDR3 length: 12 residues. The CDR3, as DNA: TGTGCCAGCAGTTCACACGCGGAGACCCAGTACTTC. As protein: CASSSHAETQYF.

This chain connects TRBV7-8 to TRBJ2-4; D perhaps matches TRBD2 (6 bases). Between the trimmed V and J ends, which lost 2 bases and 14 bases, there was a span of 13 bases. This CDR3 comprises 12 residues. Germline CDR1 is SGHVS and CDR2 is FQNEAQ. In DNA, the CDR3 is TGTGCCAGCAGCTTAAACACGGGCGGGAAGTACTTC. Residues: CASSLNTGGKYF.

The rearrangement links TRBV10-3 to TRBJ2-5, with 7 bases that match TRBD1. This CDR3 is built from 13 residues. Trimming cost V 4 bases and J 5 bases; bases outside gene matches: 4. The germline gives CDR1 ENHRY, CDR2 SYGVKD. CDR3 amino acids: CAISVGGLETQYF. The CDR3 region has the DNA TGTGCCATCAGTGTAGGGGGCCTTGAGACCCAGTACTTC.

The chain joins TRBV28 to TRBJ1-1, with 7 bases lining up with TRBD1. J was trimmed by 3 bases and V by 3 bases; bases with no gene match: 7. CDR3 size: 15 residues. Germline V gene data show CDR1 as MDHEN and CDR2 as SYDVKM. CDR3 protein: CASSLIGQDYTEAFF. CDR3 coding DNA: TGTGCCAGCAGTTTGATAGGACAGGATTACACTGAAGCTTTCTTT.

The V gene is TRBV30, the J gene TRBJ2-6, with 9 bases matching TRBD1. V lost 5 bases to trimming and J lost 1 base; unmatched junction nucleotides: 12. The germline V gene has CDR1 GTSNPN and CDR2 SVGIG (reference sequence). CDR3 length: 18 residues. The CDR3: CAWGGGTGLRSGANVLTF. The CDR3 DNA reads TGTGCCTGGGGTGGGGGGACAGGGCTCAGGTCTGGGGCCAACGTCCTGACTTTC.

The V gene is TRBV7-9, the J gene TRBJ2-2; 10 nucleotides align to TRBD1. From germline, CDR1 is SEHNR and CDR2 FQNEAQ (reference sequence). V gave up 4 bases and J gave up 4 bases; unmatched junction bases: 6. The CDR3 is 16 amino acids. The CDR3 spells CASSSDRGSVTGELFF. CDR3 coding DNA: TGTGCCAGCAGCTCGGACAGGGGGTCGGTCACCGGGGAGCTGTTTTTT.

A remark on this clone: Other DNA sequences in this sample translate to the same CDR3. The CDR3 nucleotides read TGCGCCAGCAGCGCGGGGAGCTCTGGGGCCAACGTCCTGACTTTC. Protein sequence: CASSAGSSGANVLTF. This chain connects TRBV5-1 to TRBJ2-6; a weak D match, TRBD2 (6 bases). The germline V and J ends were trimmed by 4 bases and 0 bases, with 8 bases remaining between them. The CDR3 runs to 15 residues. The germline V gene has CDR1 SGHRS and CDR2 YFSETQ.

This clone was seen a single time. The genes are TRBV9 and TRBJ2-7; the D gene is possibly TRBD2 (7 bases). Germline CDR1 is SGDLS and CDR2 is YYNGEE. With 4 bases removed from V and 4 bases from J, the gap between germline ends came to 24 bases. This CDR3 spans 17 amino acids. The CDR3 spells CASSQAGEGVAGYEQYF. The DNA of the CDR3 is TGTGCCAGCAGCCAAGCCGGGGAGGGGGTCGCCGGGTACGAGCAGTACTTC.

This chain links TRBV30 with TRBJ2-7; 7 bases match TRBD1. Germline CDR1 GTSNPN, CDR2 SVGIG (reference sequence). The CDR3 runs to 14 residues. J gave up 0 bases and V 1 base, and 3 bases lay outside the gene matches. CDR3 region: CAWSAGTVSYEQYF. Written as DNA, the CDR3 is TGTGCCTGGAGTGCCGGGACAGTCTCCTACGAGCAGTACTTC.

This chain joins TRBV5-5 and TRBJ2-7; D is unresolved. Trimming removed 3 bases at V and 3 bases at J, with 7 bases between. The CDR3 is 12 residues long. Germline values: CDR1 SGHKS, CDR2 YYEKEE (reference sequence). The CDR3 sequence: CASSYNLYEQYV. For the CDR3, the DNA is TGTGCCAGCAGCTACAATCTCTACGAGCAGTACGTC.

The chain joins TRBV28 to TRBJ1-3; a possible D gene is TRBD1 (6 bases). The CDR3 has 13 residues. Trimming cost V 8 bases and J 2 bases, with 10 bases left between them. Per the germline V gene, CDR1 is MDHEN and CDR2 is SYDVKM. The CDR3 loop is CASGWTAGNTIYF. In nucleotides, the CDR3 is TGTGCCAGCGGATGGACAGCTGGAAACACCATATATTTT.

This chain links TRBV10-2 with TRBJ2-7, with D possibly matching TRBD2 (6 bases). Germline V gene data show CDR1 as WSHSY and CDR2 as SAAADI. The CDR3 has 13 amino acids. Deletions cut 6 bases from V and 2 bases from J, with 11 bases between. The CDR3 spells CASRGLNPYEQYV. In DNA, the CDR3 is TGCGCCAGCAGGGGACTGAATCCCTACGAGCAGTACGTC.

This rearrangement joins TRBV28 to TRBJ1-1; the D is unclear. Germline CDR1 is MDHEN and CDR2 is SYDVKM. The germline V and J ends were trimmed by 5 bases and 0 bases, with 10 bases remaining between them. This CDR3 is 14 amino acids long. CDR3 region: CASSPPGLNTEAFF. The CDR3 region has the DNA TGTGCCAGCAGTCCCCCGGGCTTGAACACTGAAGCTTTCTTT.

This clone was counted once. The chain recombines TRBV5-1 with TRBJ1-6, with D perhaps TRBD1 (5 bases). The V end was cut by 4 bases, the J end by 11 bases, with 10 bases between. This CDR3 contains 12 residues. Germline V gene lookup returns CDR1 SGHRS and CDR2 YFSETQ. As DNA, the CDR3 is TGCGCCAGCAGCCTGGACAAAACACCCCTCCACTTT. Translated, it gives CASSLDKTPLHF.

The J gene is TRBJ1-2, the V gene TRBV18; D perhaps matches TRBD1 (5 bases). With 3 bases removed from V and 3 bases from J, the gap between germline ends came to 17 bases. Germline CDR1 KGHSH, CDR2 LQKENI. The length of the CDR3 is 16 residues. As DNA, the CDR3 is TGTGCCAGCTCACCCGTCAGGGATGGTACTCACTATGGCTACACCTTC. It yields the protein CASSPVRDGTHYGYTF.

This chain links TRBV24-1 with TRBJ1-1, with no clear D. The CDR3 has 13 residues. V was clipped by 4 bases and J by 10 bases, with 15 bases between them. Germline assignment: CDR1 KGHDR and CDR2 SFDVKD. This CDR3 is CATSDRSQDGAFF. CDR3 nucleotide sequence: TGTGCCACCAGTGACCGGTCCCAGGATGGAGCTTTCTTT.

CDR3 loop: CARPISGDDEQYF. CDR3 in DNA: TGTGCCCGCCCTATCAGCGGGGACGACGAGCAGTACTTC. V is TRBV7-2 and J is TRBJ2-7, with TRBD2 matching over 7 bases. The CDR3 is made up of 13 amino acids. Germline CDR1 SGHTA, CDR2 FQGNSA. V lost 11 bases to trimming and J lost 5 bases; unmatched junction nucleotides: 12.

The chain links TRBV7-2 to TRBJ1-4, with TRBD1 matching over 7 bases. V trimming: 5 bases; J trimming: 4 bases; junction bases outside the gene matches: 4. The length of the CDR3 is 14 residues. The germline CDR1 and CDR2 sequences are SGHTA and FQGNSA. The CDR3 coding sequence is TGTGCCAGCAGCCTGGGACAGCATAATGAAAAACTGTTTTTT. Protein product: CASSLGQHNEKLFF.

The V and J genes are TRBV28 and TRBJ1-1; a weak D match, TRBD1 (6 bases). V was shortened by 9 bases and J by 5 bases, with 19 bases between the two germline ends. The CDR3 has 14 amino acids. Germline loops: CDR1 MDHEN, CDR2 SYDVKM. The CDR3 nucleotides are TGTGCCAGTATTGGGGGGGGGCTGGGGACTGAAGCTTTCTTT. Protein sequence: CASIGGGLGTEAFF.

As regards this clone: This same CDR3 is encoded by further DNA sequences in the sample. The V call is TRBV2, the J call TRBJ2-3; D not certain. Germline V gene data show CDR1 as SNHLY and CDR2 as FYNNEI. The CDR3 extends over 12 amino acids. V was trimmed by 7 bases and J by 2 bases, leaving 7 bases between them. In DNA, the CDR3 is TGTGCCAGCACAAGGGACACAGATACGCAGTATTTT. Encoded protein: CASTRDTDTQYF.

The genes are TRBV20-1 and TRBJ2-7, with D perhaps matching TRBD1 or TRBD2 (5 bases each). V shed 5 bases and J shed 9 bases, with 14 bases lying between them. The CDR3 covers 11 residues. Germline V lookup: CDR1 DFQATT, CDR2 SNEGSKA (reference sequence). The CDR3 DNA reads as TGCAGTGCTTATGACCGGGACGGGCAGTACGTC. It encodes CSAYDRDGQYV.

V and J are TRBV6-5 and TRBJ1-1, with 7 bases matching TRBD1. The CDR3 is made up of 12 amino acids. Trimming cost V 11 bases and J 4 bases; bases outside gene matches: 7. CDR1 and CDR2 from the germline V gene are MNHEY and SVGAGI. CDR3 DNA: TGTGCCGGCACAGGGGACATCACTGAAGCTTTCTTT. It translates to CAGTGDITEAFF.

The gene calls are TRBV10-1 and TRBJ1-1; D is possibly TRBD1 (5 bases). Germline values: CDR1 WNHNN, CDR2 SYGVQD (reference sequence). The CDR3 is made up of 17 amino acids. V lost 3 bases to trimming and J lost 1 base, with 18 bases between them. In DNA form, the CDR3 reads TGCGCCAGCAGTGAAAGTATAGTGGGACCTCCGAACACTGAAGCTTTCTTT. Translated, it gives CASSESIVGPPNTEAFF.

The gene calls are TRBV2 and TRBJ2-2, with D maybe TRBD1 (8 bases). The germline V gene has CDR1 SNHLY and CDR2 FYNNEI. V lost 6 bases and J lost 4, with 15 bases in between. The CDR3 loop spans 15 amino acids. CDR3 amino acids: CASSLNRGGTGELFF. CDR3 nucleotide sequence: TGTGCCAGCAGCCTTAACAGGGGGGGCACCGGGGAGCTGTTTTTT.

The rearrangement links TRBV5-1 to TRBJ1-2; 7 bases fit TRBD1. This CDR3 spans 15 amino acids. The V gene end was trimmed by 0 bases and the J gene end by 5 bases; junction bases not matched to a gene: 7. From germline, CDR1 is SGHRS and CDR2 YFSETQ. CDR3 protein: CASSLETGTEYGYTF. Here the CDR3 DNA reads TGCGCCAGCAGCTTGGAGACCGGGACAGAATATGGCTACACCTTC.

This clone was recorded once. This chain uses TRBV19 with TRBJ1-2; a weak D match, TRBD1 (6 bases). Germline CDR1 LNHDA, CDR2 SQIVND (reference sequence). This CDR3 is 13 amino acids long. V lost 7 bases and J lost 7, with 16 bases in between. CDR3 sequence (DNA): TGTGCCAGTACCCCAACGGGGGCAGGTGGCTACACCTTC. As protein: CASTPTGAGGYTF.